The 9 T cell receptor beta chains given below trace back to one sample, sequenced in a study of brain metastases from non-small cell lung cancer. Profiled with immunoSEQ multiplex PCR; TCRdb holds only in-frame clones, not every one. Of hundreds of clones listed, about 85% are singletons. Sequences were obtained from primary lung tumor tissue. These receptors came from a donor at least 40 years old with non-small cell lung cancer.

The rearrangement uses TRBV2 and TRBJ2-3, with 9 bases aligning to TRBD2. Germline CDR1 and CDR2: SNHLY and FYNNEI. This CDR3 spans 15 amino acids. After removal of 7 bases from V and 1 base from J, the junction contained 6 bases not matched to a gene. The DNA of the CDR3 is TGTGCCAGCAAGACGAAGCGGGAGGGCACAGATACGCAGTATTTT. This codes for CASKTKREGTDTQYF.

About this clone itself: Other nucleotide sequences from this sample produce the same CDR3. This chain connects TRBV6-5 to TRBJ2-7, with D perhaps matching TRBD1 (5 bases). CDR3 length: 15 amino acids. V was pared by 2 bases and J by 3 bases, with 14 bases between. Per the germline V gene, CDR1 is MNHEY and CDR2 is SVGAGI. CDR3 DNA sequence: TGTGCCAGCAGTTACGCCCCGCGGCAGGGCTACGAGCAGTACTTC. Its protein is CASSYAPRQGYEQYF.

Concerning this clone itself: The junction shows a germline mismatch at one end, possibly a read error. The same CDR3 also results from other DNA sequences found in this sample. The chain joins TRBV24-1 to TRBJ2-3, with no clear D. Germline assignment: CDR1 KGHDR and CDR2 SFDVKD. CDR3 size: 15 residues. The CDR3 DNA reads TGTGCCACCAGTGATGAGGCTAGTACCGCCGATACGCAATATTTT. This codes for CATSDEASTADTQYF.

V gene TRBV2 combines with J gene TRBJ2-2; D is perhaps TRBD2 (6 bases). V lost 4 bases and J lost 7, with 10 bases in between. Germline CDR1 and CDR2: SNHLY and FYNNEI. There are 13 residues in the CDR3. This CDR3 is CASSGLAHGELFF. The CDR3 nucleotides read TGTGCCAGCAGTGGTCTAGCGCACGGGGAGCTGTTTTTT.

V is TRBV28 and J is TRBJ2-5; D unresolved. CDR1 and CDR2 from the germline V gene are MDHEN and SYDVKM. V was pared by 8 bases and J by 1 base, with 8 bases between. This CDR3 spans 12 amino acids. This CDR3 is CASGRSQETQYF. As DNA, the CDR3 is TGTGCCAGCGGCAGGAGCCAAGAGACCCAGTACTTC. Combining the CDR3 with reference TRBV28 and TRBJ2-5 gives the whole variable domain DVKVTQSSRYLVKRTGEKVFLECVQDMDHENMFWYRQDPGLGLRLIYFSYDVKMKEKGDIPEGYSVSREKKERFSLILESASTNQTSMYLCASGRSQETQYFGPGTRLLVL.

V is TRBV3-1 (or the pseudogene TRBV3-2) and J is TRBJ2-3; 9 bases agree with TRBD2. CDR3 length: 17 residues. The germline CDR1 and CDR2 sequences are LGHDT and YNNKEL (reference sequence). V lost 0 bases, J lost 2 bases, and 6 bases stayed unmatched. In DNA, the CDR3 is TGTGCCAGCAGCCAAGATATACTAGCGGGCCTCACAGATACGCAGTATTTT. Protein sequence: CASSQDILAGLTDTQYF.

V is TRBV3-1 (or the pseudogene TRBV3-2) and J is TRBJ1-5, with D unresolved. V lost 3 bases and J lost 4, with 10 bases in between. In germline, CDR1 is LGHDT, CDR2 YNNKEL (reference sequence). The CDR3 has 14 residues. The CDR3 sequence is CASSHRLGNQPQHF. In DNA, the CDR3 is TGTGCCAGCAGCCACCGCCTAGGGAATCAGCCCCAGCATTTT.

CDR3 in DNA: TGTGCCAGCAGCCAAGATGCAAGGACTAGTTTGTTCTTC. Protein product: CASSQDARTSLFF. The V gene is TRBV14, the J gene TRBJ2-1, with 7 positions matching TRBD2. From germline, CDR1 is SGHDN and CDR2 FVKESK. The CDR3 loop spans 13 amino acids. The junction had 8 bases not matched to a gene; V was cut back by 0 bases and J by 15 bases.

The CDR3 bases are TGTGCCAGCAGCCAAGGAGATGGTATGGCTTTCTTT. It yields the protein CASSQGDGMAFF. The J gene is TRBJ1-1, the V gene TRBV16; unclear D gene. CDR3 length: 12 residues. The ends were cut back, 2 bases at V and 11 bases at J, with 12 bases in the middle. Germline values: CDR1 KGHSY, CDR2 FQNENV. Full variable domain (rest looked up from reference TRBV16 and TRBJ1-1): GEEVAQTPKHLVRGEGQKAKLYCAPIKGHSYVFWYQQVLKNEFKFLISFQNENVFDETGMPKERFSAKCLPNSPCSLEIQATKLEDSAVYFCASSQGDGMAFFGQGTRLTVV.